Below, 32 T cell receptor beta chains from the same sample are listed, as sequenced in a study of T cell repertoires in cytomegalovirus infection. TCRdb reanalysed the reads using MiXCR and keeps one entry per CDR3 protein. The table has fewer than 900,000 distinct CDR3 sequences, almost 30% seen once. Which antigens these TCRs recognize remains unknown. The input for sequencing was cultured CD8+ T cells from PBMCs, taken from culture after CMV antigen stimulation. All receptors derive from a human donor in good health (CMV status not recorded). Some clones in this sample may be carry-over from other donors' samples.

This clonotype was detected a few times. V and J are TRBV7-9 and TRBJ2-2, with 11 bases that match TRBD1. CDR3 length: 21 residues. Per the germline V gene, CDR1 is SEHNR and CDR2 is FQNEAQ (reference sequence). V was pared by 1 base and J by 0 bases, with 13 bases of the junction left unmatched. The DNA for the CDR3 is TGTGCCAGCAGCTTAGACCCTGGACAGGGGGCTATTTGGGCGAACACCGGGGAGCTGTTTTTT. Protein: CASSLDPGQGAIWANTGELFF.

This rearrangement joins TRBV4-2 to TRBJ2-1; D gene uncertain. With 0 bases removed from V and 1 base from J, the gap between germline ends came to 16 bases. The CDR3 is 18 amino acids. CDR1 is LGHNA, CDR2 YNFKEQ, per germline. The CDR3 is CASSQDRPEALSYNEQFF. CDR3 sequence (DNA): TGTGCCAGCAGCCAAGATCGTCCGGAAGCGCTGTCCTACAATGAGCAGTTCTTC.

J is TRBJ2-7 and V is TRBV7-8; 8 nucleotides line up with TRBD1. V was clipped by 1 base and J by 6 bases; unmatched bases: 5. CDR1 is SGHVS and CDR2 is FQNEAQ in the germline V gene. The CDR3 runs 14 residues. CDR3 protein: CASSLGQGASEQYV. CDR3 DNA: TGTGCCAGCAGCTTAGGTCAGGGGGCCAGCGAGCAGTACGTC.

V is TRBV4-3 and J is TRBJ1-3; D might be TRBD1 (5 bases). Germline V gene lookup returns CDR1 LGHNA and CDR2 YSLEER. Deletions cut 0 bases from V and 0 bases from J, with 18 bases between. This CDR3 comprises 19 residues. This CDR3 is CASSQDLGTPGLSGNTIYF. Written as DNA, the CDR3 is TGCGCCAGCAGCCAAGATCTAGGGACCCCTGGACTCTCTGGAAACACCATATATTTT.

In its sample, this clonotype was seen a few times. J is TRBJ2-1 and V is TRBV11-2; tentative D call: TRBD2 (6 bases). This CDR3 spans 15 amino acids. Germline lookup yields CDR1 SGHAT and CDR2 FQNNGV. V was clipped by 0 bases and J by 4 bases, with 10 bases between them. CDR3 region: CASSLEWGDYNEQFF. The CDR3 bases are TGTGCCAGCAGCTTAGAGTGGGGGGATTACAATGAGCAGTTCTTC.

Many counts were recorded for this clonotype. The V gene is TRBV7-9, the J gene TRBJ1-5; no clear D. The CDR3 length is 17 residues. CDR1 SEHNR and CDR2 FQNEAQ come from the germline V gene (reference sequence). The ends were cut back, 5 bases at V and 0 bases at J, with 17 bases in the middle. CDR3 protein: CASSPKGMTDSNQPQHF. CDR3 nucleotide sequence: TGTGCCAGCAGCCCAAAGGGAATGACGGATAGCAATCAGCCCCAGCATTTT.

The sample holds one count of this clonotype. The chain uses TRBV6-6 and TRBJ2-7; perhaps TRBD2 as D (5 bases). This CDR3 contains 14 residues. Germline V lookup: CDR1 MNHNY, CDR2 SVGAGI (reference sequence). The V end was cut by 6 bases, the J end by 3 bases, with 15 bases between. The CDR3 spells CASRPGPGNYEQYF. In DNA, the CDR3 is TGTGCCAGCAGGCCTGGGCCCGGGAACTACGAGCAGTACTTC.

This clonotype was seen only once. V is TRBV14 and J is TRBJ1-1, with D possibly being TRBD1 (5 bases). Trimming pared 4 bases from V and 1 base from J, leaving 13 bases between. Germline-derived CDR1 and CDR2 are SGHDN and FVKESK. The CDR3 has 15 amino acids. CDR3 nucleotides: TGTGCCAGCAGCCCCTGGGGGGGGTGGAACACTGAAGCTTTCTTT. It is translated as CASSPWGGWNTEAFF. The full variable domain, completed using reference TRBV14 and TRBJ1-1, is EAGVTQFPSHSVIEKGQTVTLRCDPISGHDNLYWYRRVMGKEIKFLLHFVKESKQDESGMPNNRFLAERTGGTYSTLKVQPAELEDSGVYFCASSPWGGWNTEAFFGQGTRLTVV.

V gene TRBV4-1 combines with J gene TRBJ2-1; 12 positions match TRBD2. Per germline, CDR1 MGHRA and CDR2 YSYEKL. This CDR3 has 17 residues. V shed 4 bases, J shed 15 bases, and the junction held 19 bases outside the gene matches. This CDR3 reads CASSRDPPSLAGGYAFF. The CDR3 DNA sequence: TGCGCCAGCAGCCGAGACCCTCCCTCTCTAGCGGGGGGGTACGCGTTCTTC.

The table lists this clonotype with a few counts. The rearrangement joins TRBV10-3 to TRBJ2-2; D possibly uses TRBD1 or TRBD2 (5 bases each). Germline V CDR1 and CDR2: ENHRY, SYGVKD. The V end was cut by 7 bases, the J end by 0 bases, with 21 bases between. This CDR3 is built from 18 residues. The CDR3 is CAIMTNRDGNSNTGELFF. In nucleotides, the CDR3 is TGTGCCATCATGACAAACCGGGACGGGAATTCGAACACCGGGGAGCTGTTTTTT.

V gene TRBV10-2 combines with J gene TRBJ2-7; maybe TRBD1 (5 bases). The CDR3 is 16 residues long. The ends were cut back, 5 bases at V and 2 bases at J, with 19 bases in the middle. The germline V gene has CDR1 WSHSY and CDR2 SAAADI. CDR3 nucleotide sequence: TGCGCCAGCAGTTCTGAGTTCCCAGGGCTCCCCTACGAGCAGTACTTC. Encoded protein: CASSSEFPGLPYEQYF.

There are a few counts of this clonotype. The chain links TRBV4-1 to TRBJ2-7; weak D call: TRBD1 (5 bases). The CDR3 totals 13 residues. Per the germline V gene, CDR1 is MGHRA and CDR2 is YSYEKL. V lost 4 bases, J lost 3 bases, and 10 bases lay in between. Here the CDR3 reads CASSLTVDYEQYF. In DNA, the CDR3 is TGCGCCAGCAGCCTGACAGTCGACTACGAGCAGTACTTC.

This clonotype has just a few counts. The chain recombines TRBV10-3 with TRBJ2-3; weak D call: TRBD1 (5 bases). CDR1 is ENHRY, CDR2 SYGVKD, per germline. The ends were cut back, 2 bases at V and 3 bases at J, with 15 bases in the middle. The CDR3 is 16 residues long. CDR3 bases: TGTGCCATCAGTGAGAGGACACAAGTTCCTACAGATACGCAGTATTTT. This gives the protein CAISERTQVPTDTQYF.

The rearrangement joins TRBV10-3 to TRBJ1-5, with a tentative D call TRBD1 (5 bases). CDR3 size: 15 residues. Trimming took 5 bases from V and 3 from J, leaving 14 bases between them. The germline V gene encodes CDR1 ENHRY and CDR2 SYGVKD. Here the CDR3 DNA reads TGTGCCATCAGTCAAACAGGAGCTTCCAATCAGCCCCAGCATTTT. It is translated as CAISQTGASNQPQHF.

This clonotype has a handful of counts. CDR3 nucleotide sequence: TGCGCCAGCGCAAAGGGGGCAGGGACCCAAGAGGGCTACACCTTC. It translates to CASAKGAGTQEGYTF. The genes are TRBV4-1 and TRBJ1-2; 7 bases line up with TRBD1. This CDR3 has 15 residues. J gave up 8 bases and V 8 bases, and 17 bases lay outside the gene matches. Looked up from germline, CDR1 is MGHRA and CDR2 is YSYEKL.

The gene calls are TRBV7-8 and TRBJ2-4; TRBD2 aligns across 8 bases. This CDR3 spans 14 amino acids. Per germline, CDR1 SGHVS and CDR2 FQNEAQ. V was pared by 11 bases and J by 8 bases, with 14 bases of the junction left unmatched. In DNA form, the CDR3 reads TGTGCCTCTGTCCCCGGGACTAGTCGAGACATTCAGTACTTC. This translates into CASVPGTSRDIQYF.

J is TRBJ1-2 and V is TRBV7-6; D might be TRBD1 (6 bases). CDR1 SGHVS and CDR2 FNYEAQ come from the germline V gene. Trimming took off 6 bases at V and 8 bases at J, with 16 bases between the two ends. There are 13 residues in the CDR3. CDR3 in amino acids: CASSLAQGRGYTF. The CDR3 DNA is TGTGCCAGCAGTCTAGCACAGGGCCGCGGCTACACCTTC.

Notes on this clonotype: A clone one base away is much larger, so this may be a read error. The rearrangement links TRBV2 to TRBJ1-1, with 9 bases fitting TRBD1. There are 13 residues in the CDR3. Germline V gives CDR1 SNHLY, CDR2 FYNNEI. V trimming: 5 bases; J trimming: 3 bases; junction bases outside the gene matches: 1. For the CDR3, the DNA is TGTGCCAGCAGTTGGACAGGGGACACTGAAGCTTTCTTT. This sequence encodes CASSWTGDTEAFF.

This clonotype was counted many times. The genes are TRBV7-6 and TRBJ1-2, with D possibly being TRBD1 (6 bases). This CDR3 is built from 14 residues. The germline V gene has CDR1 SGHVS and CDR2 FNYEAQ. Trimming left V 4 bases short and J 1 base short, with 10 bases between. The CDR3 DNA reads as TGTGCCAGCAGCTCCAGGGGCCATAACTATGGCTACACCTTC. Residues: CASSSRGHNYGYTF.

There are a few counts of this clonotype. The chain employs TRBV7-9 and TRBJ2-2; D may be TRBD1 (5 bases). This CDR3 spans 15 amino acids. With 5 bases removed from V and 4 bases from J, the gap between germline ends came to 14 bases. The germline gives CDR1 SEHNR, CDR2 FQNEAQ (reference sequence). The CDR3 region is CASSHTQGLTGELFF. The CDR3 nucleotides read TGTGCCAGCAGCCATACGCAGGGTCTCACCGGGGAGCTGTTTTTT. Supplemented by reference TRBV7-9 and TRBJ2-2, the full variable domain reads DTGVSQNPRHKITKRGQNVTFRCDPISEHNRLYWYRQTLGQGPEFLTYFQNEAQLEKSRLLSDRFSAERPKGSFSTLEIQRTEQGDSAMYLCASSHTQGLTGELFFGEGSRLTVL.

The chain joins TRBV27 to TRBJ1-6, with D possibly being TRBD1 (6 bases). CDR3 length: 17 residues. The V gene's germline CDR1 is MNHEY and CDR2 SMNVEV (reference sequence). V lost 2 bases, J lost 0 bases, and 11 bases lay in between. CDR3 bases: TGTGCCAGCAGTTTACGACAGGCCAGCTCCTATAATTCACCCCTCCACTTT. It specifies CASSLRQASSYNSPLHF.

J is TRBJ2-7 and V is TRBV7-6; D is ambiguous. Germline CDR1 SGHVS, CDR2 FNYEAQ. The CDR3 extends over 16 amino acids. V gave up 0 bases and J gave up 2 bases, with 14 bases separating them. CDR3 sequence: CASSLADTDQPYEQYV. DNA for the CDR3: TGTGCCAGCAGCTTAGCGGATACAGACCAACCCTACGAGCAGTACGTC.

The CDR3: CASSRTGFSTGELFF. The CDR3 coding sequence is TGCGCCAGCAGCCGGACAGGGTTTAGCACCGGGGAGCTGTTTTTT. The rearrangement uses TRBV4-3 and TRBJ2-2; 8 nucleotides align to TRBD1. The CDR3 has 15 residues. Germline loops: CDR1 LGHNA, CDR2 YSLEER. V shed 4 bases, J shed 4 bases, and the junction held 5 bases outside the gene matches.

At least ten counts were recorded for this clonotype. This sequence joins TRBV7-9 and TRBJ1-2; D gene unclear. CDR1 is SEHNR and CDR2 is FQNEAQ in the germline V gene (reference sequence). Trimming removed 1 base at V and 2 bases at J, with 11 bases between. The CDR3 sequence is 15 residues long. The CDR3 spells CASSLEAGPNYGYTF. DNA for the CDR3: TGTGCCAGCAGCTTAGAGGCAGGCCCCAACTATGGCTACACCTTC.

Details on this clonotype: Compared with germline, one end of the junction differs, possibly owing to a read error. The chain links TRBV4-1 to TRBJ2-2; TRBD1 matches 7 bases. Per the germline V gene, CDR1 is MGHRA and CDR2 is YSYEKL. The CDR3 runs 16 residues. This chain's CDR3 is CAGSQMSGGYTGELFF. The CDR3 DNA sequence: TGCGCCGGCAGCCAAATGTCAGGGGGATACACCGGGGAGCTGTTTTTT.

This clonotype was seen more than once but under ten times. This chain connects TRBV2 to TRBJ1-5; D might be TRBD1 (6 bases). Per the germline V gene, CDR1 is SNHLY and CDR2 is FYNNEI. The CDR3 covers 13 residues. V was trimmed by 6 bases and J by 5 bases, leaving 11 bases between them. In nucleotides, the CDR3 is TGTGCCAGCAGGGGGGCGGTTTATCAGCCCCAGCATTTT. Translating gives CASRGAVYQPQHF.

The rearrangement joins TRBV6-6 to TRBJ2-2; D may match TRBD1 or TRBD2 (5 bases each). V gave up 2 bases and J gave up 6 bases, with 16 bases separating them. The germline V gene encodes CDR1 MNHNY and CDR2 SVGAGI (reference sequence). The CDR3 runs to 16 residues. The CDR3 sequence is CASSYRIGGRAGELFF. The DNA for the CDR3 is TGTGCCAGCAGTTACAGGATTGGGGGTAGGGCCGGGGAGCTGTTTTTT.

The chain links TRBV14 to TRBJ2-1; 8 bases are a match to TRBD2. Losses at the gene ends were 0 bases for V and 3 bases for J; bases not matched to a gene: 7. The germline gives CDR1 SGHDN, CDR2 FVKESK. The CDR3 consists of 17 residues. CDR3 sequence (DNA): TGTGCCAGCAGCCAAGAGAAGGTCGGGGGGGGCTACAATGAGCAGTTCTTC. Protein sequence: CASSQEKVGGGYNEQFF.

The genes are TRBV6-9 and TRBJ1-5; D ambiguous. V lost 5 bases and J lost 0, with 11 bases in between. The CDR3 totals 15 residues. The germline gives CDR1 MNHGY, CDR2 SVAAGI. The CDR3 region has the DNA TGTGCCAGCAGTCCTACGGTTTCTAGCAATCAGCCCCAGCATTTT. This encodes CASSPTVSSNQPQHF.

This clonotype occurred a few times. This rearrangement joins TRBV6-1 to TRBJ2-1; TRBD1 matches 8 bases. CDR1 is MNHNS and CDR2 is SASEGT in the germline V gene. V dropped 1 base and J dropped 5; count of bases not matched to a gene: 4. The CDR3 length is 15 residues. As DNA, the CDR3 is TGTGCCAGCAGTGAAGGGACAGGGTTCCACAATGAGCAGTTCTTC. This sequence encodes CASSEGTGFHNEQFF.

The chain combines TRBV27 with TRBJ2-5; D gene uncertain. The germline V gene has CDR1 MNHEY and CDR2 SMNVEV (reference sequence). The germline V and J ends were trimmed by 11 bases and 2 bases, with 12 bases remaining between them. CDR3 length: 12 residues. The CDR3 region has the DNA TGTGCCTCAGTAGTGCCTCAAGAGACCCAGTACTTC. Amino acids: CASVVPQETQYF.

This clonotype was recorded many times. The chain recombines TRBV19 with TRBJ1-6; D not resolved. Germline assignment: CDR1 LNHDA and CDR2 SQIVND (reference sequence). This CDR3 region has 12 residues. The V end was cut by 6 bases, the J end by 7 bases, with 7 bases between. CDR3 sequence: CASSMGNSPLHF. Written as DNA, the CDR3 is TGTGCCAGTAGCATGGGGAATTCACCCCTCCACTTT.